This TCR beta chain was found in a study of T cells in localized non-small cell lung cancer. Study-wide findings and caveats: Heterogeneity stays possible, as sequencing covered only one tumor region. Adjacent lung held a median roughly 60 of the top 100 tumor clones. Measurement of T cell clonality placed uninvolved adjacent lung highest, above the level in tumor. Among blood samples, higher T cell density accompanied longer overall survival.

There are a few counts of this clone. Its matching antigen is unknown. Deletions cut 0 bases from V and 3 bases from J, with 9 bases between. Germline lookup yields CDR1 GTSNPN and CDR2 SVGIG (reference sequence). This CDR3 has 14 residues. Data came from immunoSEQ multiplex PCR; TCRdb stores just in-frame clones and leaves some out. This table holds 50,000 to 65,000 clones, roughly 80% found once. The chain is built from TRBV30 and TRBJ1-5; D is unresolved. Sequenced material: PBMCs, taken before any cancer treatment. This clonotype was sampled from a man aged 35 to 70 with stage II lung adenocarcinoma. CDR3 nucleotides: TGTGCCTGGAGTGTAGGCCTGATCAATCAGCCCCAGCATTTT. The encoded protein is CAWSVGLINQPQHF.